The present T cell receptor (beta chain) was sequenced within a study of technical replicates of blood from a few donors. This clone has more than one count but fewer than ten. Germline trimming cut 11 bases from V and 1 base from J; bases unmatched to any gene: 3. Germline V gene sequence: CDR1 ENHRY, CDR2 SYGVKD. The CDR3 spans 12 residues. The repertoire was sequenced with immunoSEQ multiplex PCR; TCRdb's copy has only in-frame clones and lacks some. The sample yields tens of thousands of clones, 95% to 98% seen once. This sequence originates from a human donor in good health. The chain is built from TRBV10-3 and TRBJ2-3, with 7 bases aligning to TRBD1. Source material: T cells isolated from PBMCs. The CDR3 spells CAAGGRTDTQYF. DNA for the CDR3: TGTGCCGCAGGGGGACGCACAGATACGCAGTATTTT.